This T cell receptor (beta chain) was recovered during a study of blood T cells in healthy people across ages. Study conclusions and caveats: Relative to aged donors, long-lived donors carried more naive CD4+ cells and displayed higher diversity.

Comments on this clonotype: Its antigen is as yet unknown.

The CDR3 is made up of 15 amino acids. Germline V gene sequence: CDR1 MNHNS, CDR2 SASEGT. V lost 1 base, J lost 0 bases, and 8 bases lay in between. Every donor contributed about 10 milliliters of peripheral blood by blood draw. It was with a sample-barcoded 5' primer and a J-beta primer mix that a second PCR of roughly 7 to 12 cycles was run. TCRdb reanalysed the 5' RACE reads using MiXCR and keeps one entry per CDR3 protein. In the table there are over a million distinct CDR3 sequences, more than 35% of which are singletons. This TCR was recovered from an older woman in good health. The chain recombines TRBV6-1 with TRBJ2-3; no clear D. The sequenced sample was blood. The CDR3 spells CASSEVPTSTDTQYF. The CDR3 DNA reads TGTGCCAGCAGTGAAGTACCTACTAGCACAGATACGCAGTATTTT.